This T cell receptor beta chain was sequenced for a study of radiotherapy plus CTLA-4 blockade in lung cancer. The wider study: Among all patients, approximately 18% showed objective responses, while 30% to 40% had disease control.

Germline-derived CDR1 and CDR2 are GTSNPN and SVGIG (reference sequence). Losses at the gene ends were 3 bases for V and 10 bases for J; bases not matched to a gene: 11. This CDR3 region has 13 residues. Participants had chemo-refractory metastatic non-small-cell lung cancer and were treated with focal radiation plus ipilimumab CTLA-4 blockade. This clone was observed a handful of times. Its antigen remains unidentified. Study findings and constraints: The study found tumor-derived TCR clones expanded in blood after radiotherapy plus ipilimumab. Reports state that early shifts in blood T cell clones, with interferon-beta, best predicted response.

The method was immunoSEQ multiplex PCR; TCRdb's version includes in-frame clones alone and lacks a portion of them. The sample consists of tens of thousands of clones, 65% to 75% of them appearing once. The chain is built from TRBV30 and TRBJ1-2, with 7 nucleotides matching TRBD1. The receptor was isolated from a human donor with non-small cell lung cancer who had stable disease on radiotherapy plus ipilimumab. The starting material was peripheral blood, obtained from a patient treated with radiotherapy plus ipilimumab. CDR3 sequence (DNA): TGTGCCTGGAGGGCAAGGGACAGATCGGCCTACACCTTC. This sequence encodes CAWRARDRSAYTF. The entire variable domain, with the rest obtained from reference TRBV30 and TRBJ1-2, is as follows: SQTIHQWPATLVQPVGSPLSLECTVEGTSNPNLYWYRQAAGRGLQLLFYSVGIGQISSEVPQNLSASRPQDRQFILSSKKLLLSDSGFYLCAWRARDRSAYTFGSGTRLTVV.